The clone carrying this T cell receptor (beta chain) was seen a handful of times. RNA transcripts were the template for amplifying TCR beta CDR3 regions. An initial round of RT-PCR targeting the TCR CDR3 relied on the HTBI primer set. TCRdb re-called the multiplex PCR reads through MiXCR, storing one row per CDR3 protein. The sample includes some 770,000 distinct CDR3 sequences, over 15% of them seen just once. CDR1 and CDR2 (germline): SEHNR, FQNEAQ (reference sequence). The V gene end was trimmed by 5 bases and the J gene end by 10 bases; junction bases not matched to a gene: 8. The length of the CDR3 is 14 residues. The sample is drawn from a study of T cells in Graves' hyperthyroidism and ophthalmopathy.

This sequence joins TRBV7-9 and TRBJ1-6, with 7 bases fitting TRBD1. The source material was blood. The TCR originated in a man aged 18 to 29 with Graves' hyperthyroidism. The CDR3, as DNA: TGTGCCAGCAGCCCTCAGGGGGGGGTCTCACCCCTCCACTTT. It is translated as CASSPQGGVSPLHF.